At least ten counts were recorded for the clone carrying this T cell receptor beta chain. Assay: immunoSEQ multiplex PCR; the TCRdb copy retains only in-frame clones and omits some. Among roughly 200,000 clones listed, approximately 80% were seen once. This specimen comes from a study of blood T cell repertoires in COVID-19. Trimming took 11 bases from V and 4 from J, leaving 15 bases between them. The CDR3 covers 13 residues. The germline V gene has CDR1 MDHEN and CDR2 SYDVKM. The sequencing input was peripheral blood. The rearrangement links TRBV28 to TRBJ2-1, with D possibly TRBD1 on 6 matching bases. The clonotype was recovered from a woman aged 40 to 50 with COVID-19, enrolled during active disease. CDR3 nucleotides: TGTGCCGGTCAGGACAGACTTTACAATGAGCAGTTCTTC. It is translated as CAGQDRLYNEQFF.